This T cell receptor beta chain was profiled in a study of regulatory T cells in long-lasting Graves disease. Time point indicated: newly diagnosed GD, antithyroid drugs for less than 3 months. The authors made the TCR library using RNA they extracted from PBMCs. This clonotype was detected many times. Assembly of TCR beta libraries relied on iRepertoire HTBI primers together with Arm-PCR of CDR3 regions. TCRdb ran MiXCR on the multiplex PCR reads and lists one entry per CDR3 protein. The table has 550,000 to 700,000 distinct CDR3 sequences, around 16% seen once. Germline-derived CDR1 and CDR2 are SNHLY and FYNNEI. The germline V and J ends were trimmed by 7 bases and 9 bases, with 14 bases remaining between them. This CDR3 comprises 12 residues. The sample also formed part of further work on T cells in Graves' hyperthyroidism and ophthalmopathy.

The receptor was derived from a man between 18 and 29 years old with Graves disease. The sequences come from peripheral blood mononuclear cells (PBMCs), collected at new diagnosis, from a patient treated with antithyroid drugs. The chain uses TRBV2 and TRBJ2-3, with a possible D match to TRBD2 (5 bases). The CDR3 coding sequence is TGTGCCAGCACCATAACCTGGAGGACGCAGTATTTT. Residues: CASTITWRTQYF.